Listed below are T cell receptor beta chains from one sample, sequenced in a study of T cells in Graves' hyperthyroidism and ophthalmopathy. Using its own MiXCR run on the multiplex PCR reads, TCRdb lists one record per CDR3 protein. The profile shows some 620,000 distinct CDR3 sequences, about a sixth of them singletons. Sequencing was done on a sample of blood. Receptors were obtained from a woman in her thirties with Graves' hyperthyroidism. The CDR3 runs from the conserved cysteine through the conserved F or W. The D gene is left open where the match is weak. Only some rows state a clone size, as once, few, many or a class for expanded clones.

>TRBD1|TRBV5-6|few|TRBJ2-7
CASSLDRGPEQYF
TGTGCCAGCAGCTTGGACAGGGGCCCTGAGCAGTACTTC
>-|TRBV24-1|few|TRBJ2-7
CATSALASGASSYEQYF
TGTGCCACCAGTGCCCTCGCGTCCGGGGCTAGCTCCTACGAGCAGTACTTC
>-|TRBV6-5|many|TRBJ2-7
CASSYSRGGYEQYF
TGTGCCAGCAGTTACTCGAGAGGGGGCTACGAGCAGTACTTC
>-|TRBV6-1|many|TRBJ2-7
CASTRQGGSYEQYF
TGTGCCAGCACCCGACAGGGAGGCTCCTACGAGCAGTACTTC
>-|TRBV20-1|-|TRBJ2-1
CSASQNRMLALGQQFF
TGCAGTGCTAGCCAAAACAGGATGCTAGCCCTAGGCCAGCAGTTCTTC
>TRBD2|TRBV6-1|-|TRBJ2-7
CASRTSNYEQYF
TGTGCCAGCAGGACTAGCAACTACGAGCAGTACTTC
>-|TRBV2|few|TRBJ1-5
CASSENTPIYQPQHF
TGTGCCAGCAGTGAAAATACCCCTATTTATCAGCCCCAGCATTTT
>-|TRBV5-1|-|TRBJ1-4
CASSSGWGGFLNEKLFF
TGCGCCAGCAGCTCCGGGTGGGGCGGATTTCTTAATGAAAAACTGTTTTTT
>-|TRBV5-1|few|TRBJ2-3
CASSPRSSGTGDTQYF
TGCGCCAGCAGCCCCCGAAGTAGCGGAACAGGAGATACGCAGTATTTT
>-|TRBV27|many|TRBJ2-1
CASSLLPSGILGNEQFF
TGTGCCAGCAGTTTATTGCCCAGCGGAATCCTCGGGAATGAGCAGTTCTTC
>-|TRBV5-1|-|TRBJ2-5
CASSFKGPEETQYF
TGCGCCAGCAGCTTTAAGGGCCCGGAAGAGACCCAGTACTTC
>TRBD1|TRBV4-3|few|TRBJ1-1
CASSRSTGRNTEAFF
TGCGCCAGCAGCCGATCGACAGGGCGGAACACTGAAGCTTTCTTT
>TRBD1|TRBV5-6|many|TRBJ2-5
CASSSIGQGETQYF
TGTGCCAGCAGCTCTATTGGACAGGGGGAGACCCAGTACTTC
>-|TRBV7-2|few|TRBJ2-7
CASSLTRERAYEQYF
TGTGCCAGCAGCTTAACCCGGGAGAGGGCCTACGAGCAGTACTTC
>-|TRBV20-1|few|TRBJ1-2
CSAPREDIYGYTF
TGCAGTGCCCCAAGGGAAGATATCTATGGCTACACCTTC
>-|TRBV29-1|many|TRBJ1-1
CSVGFTDTEAFF
TGCAGCGTTGGGTTCACGGACACTGAAGCTTTCTTT
>-|TRBV29-1|many|TRBJ2-7
CSVGRQPIYEQYF
TGCAGCGTTGGTCGTCAACCGATCTACGAGCAGTACTTC
>-|TRBV9|-|TRBJ1-1
CASSVSAPTQRNPTEAFF
TGTGCCAGCAGCGTGTCGGCCCCCACCCAAAGAAACCCCACTGAAGCTTTCTTT
>TRBD2|TRBV11-3|-|TRBJ2-7
CASSLDNREGREQYF
TGTGCCAGCAGCCTCGACAATCGGGAGGGTCGCGAGCAGTACTTC
>TRBD2|TRBV15|few|TRBJ2-1
CATSILTGTSGDDNEQFF
TGTGCCACCAGCATCCTTACAGGGACTAGCGGAGACGACAATGAGCAGTTCTTC
>-|TRBV27|many|TRBJ1-1
CASRTTGGANTEAFF
TGTGCCAGCAGAACCACGGGAGGGGCGAACACTGAAGCTTTCTTT
>TRBD2|TRBV20-1|many|TRBJ2-2
CSAIRAGGLSNTGELFF
TGCAGTGCTATCCGAGCGGGAGGGCTCTCGAACACCGGGGAGCTGTTTTTT
>-|TRBV7-8|-|TRBJ2-2
CASSAGRNTGELFF
TGTGCCAGCAGCGCGGGTCGGAACACCGGGGAGCTGTTTTTT
>TRBD1|TRBV7-9|many|TRBJ2-7
CASSSAGQVYEQYF
TGTGCCAGCAGCTCCGCTGGACAGGTATACGAGCAGTACTTC
>-|TRBV19|-|TRBJ1-1
CASSGAARGTEAFF
TGTGCCAGTAGTGGGGCTGCAAGAGGCACTGAAGCTTTCTTT
>-|TRBV2|many|TRBJ1-5
CASTNKGNQPQHF
TGTGCCAGCACGAACAAGGGGAATCAGCCCCAGCATTTT
>-|TRBV27|few|TRBJ1-2
CASRGTWYGYTF
TGTGCCAGCCGTGGGACTTGGTATGGCTACACCTTC
>-|TRBV7-2|-|TRBJ2-1
CASSLTGHTAYNEQFF
TGTGCCAGCAGCTTAACGGGACACACGGCCTACAATGAGCAGTTCTTC
>TRBD1|TRBV20-1|-|TRBJ1-4
CSARDPTGMDEKLFF
TGCAGTGCTAGAGACCCGACAGGGATGGACGAAAAACTGTTTTTT
>TRBD1|TRBV7-3|many|TRBJ2-5
CASSPTGGRETQYF
TGTGCCAGCAGTCCCACAGGGGGCAGGGAGACCCAGTACTTC
>TRBD2|TRBV6-9|-|TRBJ2-6
CASSYGGDGANVLTF
TGTGCCAGCAGTTACGGGGGGGACGGGGCCAACGTCCTGACTTTC
>TRBD2|TRBV24-1|many|TRBJ2-3
CAIQAGATDTQYF
TGTGCCATCCAAGCGGGAGCCACAGATACGCAGTATTTT
>-|TRBV30|many|TRBJ2-1
CAWSEDRMGEQFF
TGTGCCTGGAGTGAGGACAGAATGGGCGAGCAGTTCTTC
>-|TRBV12-3/TRBV12-4|many|TRBJ1-5
CASSGDLQPQHF
TGTGCCAGCAGTGGGGATCTTCAGCCCCAGCATTTT
>TRBD1|TRBV12-3/TRBV12-4|many|TRBJ2-1
CASERTGPNEQFF
TGTGCCAGCGAGAGGACAGGACCCAATGAGCAGTTCTTC
>-|TRBV9|-|TRBJ2-1
CASSGLRGGNEQFF
TGTGCCAGCAGCGGCCTAAGGGGAGGAAATGAGCAGTTCTTC
>TRBD2|TRBV28|-|TRBJ2-1
CASSKYRTSGREKFF
TGTGCCAGCAGTAAATATCGGACTAGCGGGAGAGAGAAGTTCTTC
>TRBD2|TRBV6-2/TRBV6-3|many|TRBJ2-3
CASSPGSGRLTDTQYF
TGTGCCAGCAGTCCAGGTAGCGGGAGGCTCACAGATACGCAGTATTTT
>TRBD1|TRBV28|many|TRBJ2-7
CASIGTGTSYEQYF
TGTGCCAGCATCGGGACAGGGACGTCCTACGAGCAGTACTTC
>-|TRBV19|-|TRBJ1-5
CASSIDLNQPQHF
TGTGCCAGTAGTATCGACCTTAATCAGCCCCAGCATTTT
>TRBD1|TRBV13|many|TRBJ2-2
CASSWTGAGELFF
TGTGCCAGCAGCTGGACAGGGGCCGGGGAGCTGTTTTTT
>TRBD2|TRBV28|many|TRBJ2-3
CASIQGAGGSGDTQYF
TGTGCCAGCATCCAAGGGGCGGGAGGCTCGGGAGATACGCAGTATTTT
>-|TRBV7-2|-|TRBJ1-6
CASSLEWASGSPLHF
TGTGCCAGCAGCTTAGAATGGGCTTCGGGTTCACCCCTCCACTTT